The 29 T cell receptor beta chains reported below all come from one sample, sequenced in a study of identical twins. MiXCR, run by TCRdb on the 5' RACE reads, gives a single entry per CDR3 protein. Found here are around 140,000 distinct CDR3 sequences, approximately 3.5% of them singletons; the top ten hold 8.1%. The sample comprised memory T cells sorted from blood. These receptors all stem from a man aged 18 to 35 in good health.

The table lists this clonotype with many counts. The CDR3 DNA sequence: TGTGCCAGCAGCCAATCGGGGGGGGGCTACGAGCAGTACTTC. It yields the protein CASSQSGGGYEQYF. The chain couples TRBV4-2 to TRBJ2-7; 8 bases agree with TRBD2. Losses at the gene ends were 2 bases for V and 3 bases for J; bases not matched to a gene: 3. The CDR3 extends over 14 amino acids. The germline V gene has CDR1 LGHNA and CDR2 YNFKEQ.

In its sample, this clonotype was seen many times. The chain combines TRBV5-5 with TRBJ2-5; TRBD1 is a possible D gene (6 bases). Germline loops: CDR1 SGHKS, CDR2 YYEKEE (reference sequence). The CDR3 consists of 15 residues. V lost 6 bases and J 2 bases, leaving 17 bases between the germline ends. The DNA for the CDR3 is TGTGCCAGCACCCCTCAGGGGATGGCACAAGAGACCCAGTACTTC. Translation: CASTPQGMAQETQYF.

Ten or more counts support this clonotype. Written as DNA, the CDR3 is TGCGCCAGCAGCTTGGGGGGACAGACCAACACCGGGGAGCTGTTTTTT. Amino acids: CASSLGGQTNTGELFF. The chain combines TRBV5-1 with TRBJ2-2; 7 nucleotides agree with TRBD1. This CDR3 region has 16 residues. Germline CDR1 SGHRS, CDR2 YFSETQ. V shed 0 bases and J 2 bases; nucleotides not matched to a gene: 4.

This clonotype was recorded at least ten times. CDR3 loop: CASSFRGRGTEAFF. CDR3 bases: TGTGCCAGCAGTTTTCGGGGGCGGGGCACTGAAGCTTTCTTT. The chain carries TRBV28 and TRBJ1-1; possible D gene TRBD1, 6 bases. Germline V lookup: CDR1 MDHEN, CDR2 SYDVKM. CDR3 length equals 14 residues. The V end lost 3 bases, the J end lost 4 bases, and 12 bases lay between the germline ends.

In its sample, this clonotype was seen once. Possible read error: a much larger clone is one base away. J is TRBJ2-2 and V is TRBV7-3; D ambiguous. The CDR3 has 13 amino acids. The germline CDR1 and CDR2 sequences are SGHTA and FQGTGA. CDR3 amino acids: CASSLVRTVELFF. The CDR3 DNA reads TGTGCCAGCAGCTTAGTCAGGACCGTGGAGCTGTTTTTT.

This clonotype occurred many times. The CDR3 bases are TGCGCCAGCAGCCAAGAAGTAGAAGGGGGCCGGCAGCCCCAGCATTTT. Amino acids: CASSQEVEGGRQPQHF. This rearrangement joins TRBV4-1 to TRBJ1-5; 7 nucleotides line up with TRBD1. The CDR3 has 16 amino acids. The ends lost 0 bases at V and 7 bases at J; junction bases unmatched: 9. In germline, CDR1 is MGHRA, CDR2 YSYEKL.

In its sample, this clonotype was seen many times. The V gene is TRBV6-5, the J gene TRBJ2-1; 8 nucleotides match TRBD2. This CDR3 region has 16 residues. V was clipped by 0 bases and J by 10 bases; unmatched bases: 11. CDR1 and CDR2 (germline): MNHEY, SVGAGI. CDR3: CASSYSSLAGGREQFF. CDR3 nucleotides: TGTGCCAGCAGTTACTCGAGCCTAGCGGGCGGTCGCGAGCAGTTCTTC.

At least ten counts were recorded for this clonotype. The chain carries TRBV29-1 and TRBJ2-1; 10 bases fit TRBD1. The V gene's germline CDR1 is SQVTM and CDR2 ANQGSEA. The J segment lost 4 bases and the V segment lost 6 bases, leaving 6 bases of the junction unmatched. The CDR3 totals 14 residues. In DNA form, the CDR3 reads TGCAGCGTAGACCGGGACAGGGGTTACAATGAGCAGTTCTTC. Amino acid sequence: CSVDRDRGYNEQFF.

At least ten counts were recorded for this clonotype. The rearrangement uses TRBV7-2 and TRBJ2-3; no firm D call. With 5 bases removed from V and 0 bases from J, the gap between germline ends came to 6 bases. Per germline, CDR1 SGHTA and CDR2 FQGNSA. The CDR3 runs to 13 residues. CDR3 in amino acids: CASSGYSTDTQYF. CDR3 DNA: TGTGCCAGCAGCGGATATAGCACAGATACGCAGTATTTT.

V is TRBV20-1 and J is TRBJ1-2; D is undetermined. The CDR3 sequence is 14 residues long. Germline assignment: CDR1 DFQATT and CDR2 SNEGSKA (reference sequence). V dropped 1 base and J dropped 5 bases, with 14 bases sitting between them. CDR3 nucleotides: TGCAGTGCTAGAGGTCACTCTATACGGTATGGCTACACCTTC. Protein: CSARGHSIRYGYTF.

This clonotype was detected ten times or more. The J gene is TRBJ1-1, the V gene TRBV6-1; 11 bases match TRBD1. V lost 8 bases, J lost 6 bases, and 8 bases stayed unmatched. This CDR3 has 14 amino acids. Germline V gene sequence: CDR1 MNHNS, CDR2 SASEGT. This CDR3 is CASRTGTGGAEAFF. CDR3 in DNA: TGTGCCAGCCGAACCGGGACAGGGGGGGCTGAAGCTTTCTTT.

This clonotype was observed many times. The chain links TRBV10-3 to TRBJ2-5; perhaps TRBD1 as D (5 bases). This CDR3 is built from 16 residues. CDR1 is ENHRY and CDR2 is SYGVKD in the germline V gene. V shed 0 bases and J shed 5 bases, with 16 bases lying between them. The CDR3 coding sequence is TGTGCCATCAGTGAGTCGGCACAGGTATTTGGTGAGACCCAGTACTTC. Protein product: CAISESAQVFGETQYF.

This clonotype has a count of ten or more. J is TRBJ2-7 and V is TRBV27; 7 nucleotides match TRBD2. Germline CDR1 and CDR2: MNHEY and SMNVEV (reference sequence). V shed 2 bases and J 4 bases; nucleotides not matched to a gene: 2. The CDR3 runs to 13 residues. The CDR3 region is CASSLRGDYEQYF. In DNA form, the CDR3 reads TGTGCCAGCAGTTTACGGGGGGATTACGAGCAGTACTTC.

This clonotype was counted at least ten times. The CDR3 nucleotides read TGCAGTGCTAGAGGCACCGGACTAGCGGAGACCCAGTACTTC. Residues: CSARGTGLAETQYF. The chain combines TRBV20-1 with TRBJ2-5, with TRBD2 matching 9 bases. Germline V gives CDR1 DFQATT, CDR2 SNEGSKA (reference sequence). With 1 base clipped from V and 5 bases from J, the junction kept 5 bases outside the gene matches. This CDR3 spans 14 amino acids.

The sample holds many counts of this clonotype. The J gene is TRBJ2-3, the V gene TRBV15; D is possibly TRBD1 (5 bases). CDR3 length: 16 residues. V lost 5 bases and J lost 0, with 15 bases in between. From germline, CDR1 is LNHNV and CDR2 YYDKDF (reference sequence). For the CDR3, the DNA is TGTGCCACCAGCGTAAACATGGGGCCTAGCACAGATACGCAGTATTTT. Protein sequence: CATSVNMGPSTDTQYF. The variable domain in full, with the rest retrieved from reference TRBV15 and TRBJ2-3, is DAMVIQNPRYQVTQFGKPVTLSCSQTLNHNVMYWYQQKSSQAPKLLFHYYDKDFNNEADTPDNFQSRRPNTSFCFLDIRSPGLGDTAMYLCATSVNMGPSTDTQYFGPGTRLTVL.

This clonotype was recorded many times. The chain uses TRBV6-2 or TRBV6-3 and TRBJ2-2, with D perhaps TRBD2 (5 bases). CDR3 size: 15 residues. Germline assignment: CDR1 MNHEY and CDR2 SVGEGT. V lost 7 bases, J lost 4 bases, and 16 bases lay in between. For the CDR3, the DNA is TGTGCCAGCAATCGTGGACTGCGAGGCACCGGGGAGCTGTTTTTT. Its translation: CASNRGLRGTGELFF.

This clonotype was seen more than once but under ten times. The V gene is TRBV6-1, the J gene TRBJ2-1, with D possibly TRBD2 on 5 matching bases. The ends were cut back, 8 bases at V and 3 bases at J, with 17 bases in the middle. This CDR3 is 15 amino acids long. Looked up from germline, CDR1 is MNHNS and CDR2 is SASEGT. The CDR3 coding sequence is TGTGCCAGCGGATCAGCGGATAGATTCTACAATGAGCAGTTCTTC. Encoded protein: CASGSADRFYNEQFF.

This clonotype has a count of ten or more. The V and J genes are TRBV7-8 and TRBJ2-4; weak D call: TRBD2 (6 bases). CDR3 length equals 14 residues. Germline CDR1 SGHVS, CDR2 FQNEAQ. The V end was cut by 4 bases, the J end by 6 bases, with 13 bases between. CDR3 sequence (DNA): TGTGCCAGCAGCTCCGGGACTCGTGGAAACATTCAGTACTTC. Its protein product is CASSSGTRGNIQYF. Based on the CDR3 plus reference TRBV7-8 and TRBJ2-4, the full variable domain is GAGVSQSPRYKVAKRGQDVALRCDPISGHVSLFWYQQALGQGPEFLTYFQNEAQLDKSGLPSDRFFAERPEGSVSTLKIQRTQQEDSAVYLCASSSGTRGNIQYFGAGTRLSVL.

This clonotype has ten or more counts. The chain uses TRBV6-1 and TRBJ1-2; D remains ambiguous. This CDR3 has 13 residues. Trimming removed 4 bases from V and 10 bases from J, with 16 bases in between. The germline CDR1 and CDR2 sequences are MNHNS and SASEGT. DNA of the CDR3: TGTGCCAGCAGTGGCTTATTAAATACGCCCTACACCTTC. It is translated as CASSGLLNTPYTF.

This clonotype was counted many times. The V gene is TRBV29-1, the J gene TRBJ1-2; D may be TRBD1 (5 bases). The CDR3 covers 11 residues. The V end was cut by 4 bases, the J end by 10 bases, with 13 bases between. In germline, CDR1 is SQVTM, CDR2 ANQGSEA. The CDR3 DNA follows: TGCAGCGTTGGACAGACGTCCTCCTACACCTTC. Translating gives CSVGQTSSYTF. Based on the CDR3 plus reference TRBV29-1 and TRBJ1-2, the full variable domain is SAVISQKPSRDICQRGTSLTIQCQVDSQVTMMFWYRQQPGQSLTLIATANQGSEATYESGFVIDKFPISRPNLTFSTLTVSNMSPEDSSIYLCSVGQTSSYTFGSGTRLTVV.

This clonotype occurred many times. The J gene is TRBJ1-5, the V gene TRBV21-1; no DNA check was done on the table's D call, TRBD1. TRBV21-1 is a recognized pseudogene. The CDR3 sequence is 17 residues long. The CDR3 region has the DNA TGTGCCAGCACTACCGTGCGGCCGGGGCAAGTATATCAGCCCCAGCATTTT. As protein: CASTTVRPGQVYQPQHF.

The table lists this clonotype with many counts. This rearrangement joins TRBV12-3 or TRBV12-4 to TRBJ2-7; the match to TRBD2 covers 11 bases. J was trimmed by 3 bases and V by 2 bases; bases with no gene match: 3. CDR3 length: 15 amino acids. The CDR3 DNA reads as TGTGCCAGCAGTTTATCTAGCGGGAGGCACTACGAGCAGTACTTC. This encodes CASSLSSGRHYEQYF.

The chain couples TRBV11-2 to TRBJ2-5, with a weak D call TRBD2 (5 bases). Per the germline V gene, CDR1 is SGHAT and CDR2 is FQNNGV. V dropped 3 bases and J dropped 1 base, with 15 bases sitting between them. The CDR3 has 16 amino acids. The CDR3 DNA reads TGTGCCAGCAGCTTGCGAGCCCCGGACTTCCAAGAGACCCAGTACTTC. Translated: CASSLRAPDFQETQYF.

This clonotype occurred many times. The CDR3 loop reads CASSYSYRTTNTGELFF. CDR3 in DNA: TGTGCCAGCAGTTACTCTTACAGAACTACGAACACCGGGGAGCTGTTTTTT. The chain links TRBV6-5 to TRBJ2-2; the D is unclear. CDR1 MNHEY and CDR2 SVGAGI come from the germline V gene. The CDR3 has 17 amino acids. V was shortened by 0 bases and J by 0 bases, with 11 bases between the two germline ends.

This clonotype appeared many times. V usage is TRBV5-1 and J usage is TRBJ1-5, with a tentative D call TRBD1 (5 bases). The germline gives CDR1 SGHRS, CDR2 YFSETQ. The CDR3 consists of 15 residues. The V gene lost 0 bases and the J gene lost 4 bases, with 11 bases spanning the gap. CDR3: CASSLGQGLNQPQHF. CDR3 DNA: TGCGCCAGCAGCTTGGGCCAGGGATTAAATCAGCCCCAGCATTTT. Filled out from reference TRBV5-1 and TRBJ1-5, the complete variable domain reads KAGVTQTPRYLIKTRGQQVTLSCSPISGHRSVSWYQQTPGQGLQFLFEYFSETQRNKGNFPGRFSGRQFSNSRSEMNVSTLELGDSALYLCASSLGQGLNQPQHFGDGTRLSIL.

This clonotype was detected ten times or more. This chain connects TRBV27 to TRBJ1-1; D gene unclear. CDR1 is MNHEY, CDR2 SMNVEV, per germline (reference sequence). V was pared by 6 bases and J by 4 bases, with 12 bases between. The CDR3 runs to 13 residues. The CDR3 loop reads CASRMGGSTEAFF. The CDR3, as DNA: TGTGCCAGCAGAATGGGTGGAAGCACTGAAGCTTTCTTT.

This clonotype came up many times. The CDR3 DNA reads as TGTGCCAGCAGCTTAAAAGGACAGGGGGGTTTTGGGCAGTACTTC. Residues: CASSLKGQGGFGQYF. The rearrangement joins TRBV7-2 to TRBJ2-7; 10 nucleotides match TRBD1. There are 15 residues in the CDR3. Germline V gene lookup returns CDR1 SGHTA and CDR2 FQGNSA. J gave up 9 bases and V 2 bases, and 10 bases lay outside the gene matches.

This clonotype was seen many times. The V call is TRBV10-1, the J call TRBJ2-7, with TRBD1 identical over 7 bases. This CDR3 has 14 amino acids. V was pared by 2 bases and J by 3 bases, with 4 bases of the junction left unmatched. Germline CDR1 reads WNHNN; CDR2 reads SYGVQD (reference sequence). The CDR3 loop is CASSEKGQHYEQYV. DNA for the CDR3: TGCGCCAGCAGTGAGAAGGGACAGCACTACGAGCAGTACGTC.

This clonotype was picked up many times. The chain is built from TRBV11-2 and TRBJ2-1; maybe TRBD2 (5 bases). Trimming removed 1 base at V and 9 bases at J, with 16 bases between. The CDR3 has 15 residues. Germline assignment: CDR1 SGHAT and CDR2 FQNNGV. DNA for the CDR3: TGTGCCAGCAGCTTAGGGCCTAGCTCCCGGAGTGAGCAGTTCTTC. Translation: CASSLGPSSRSEQFF.